Listed below are T cell receptor beta chains from one sample, sequenced in a study of T cell responses to AZD1222 COVID-19 vaccine. Assay used: immunoSEQ multiplex PCR; TCRdb lists only in-frame clones, some missing. The sample records roughly 100,000 clones, approximately 88% being singletons. The sequencing used peripheral blood, collected on day 0 of AZD1222 vaccination. These receptors were collected from an adult in good health. Each CDR3 is given without its conserved first and last residue. Each record gives: CDR3 protein, D gene, V gene, J gene. The D gene is left open where the match is weak.

cdr3_aa: ASSESTVTYEQY; d_call: -; v_call: TRBV10-2; j_call: TRBJ2-7
cdr3_aa: ASSLGFTGGLIEQY; d_call: TRBD1; v_call: TRBV11-2; j_call: TRBJ2-7
cdr3_aa: ASNDGQAANEKLF; d_call: TRBD1; v_call: TRBV19; j_call: TRBJ1-4
cdr3_aa: ASTGSSEDQPQH; d_call: -; v_call: TRBV2; j_call: TRBJ1-5
cdr3_aa: ASRQQGMNTEAF; d_call: TRBD1; v_call: TRBV5-1; j_call: TRBJ1-1
cdr3_aa: AWSWGNQPQH; d_call: -; v_call: TRBV30; j_call: TRBJ1-5
cdr3_aa: ASSVSTNTEAF; d_call: -; v_call: TRBV9; j_call: TRBJ1-1
cdr3_aa: ASSSPGLNTEAF; d_call: -; v_call: TRBV28; j_call: TRBJ1-1
cdr3_aa: ASQDTEVTLH; d_call: -; v_call: TRBV11-2; j_call: TRBJ1-6
cdr3_aa: ASSPQDYEQY; d_call: -; v_call: TRBV6-2/TRBV6-3; j_call: TRBJ2-7
cdr3_aa: ASSQNRFPTHRENIQY; d_call: -; v_call: TRBV3-1/TRBV3-2; j_call: TRBJ2-4
cdr3_aa: ASSLSGETQY; d_call: -; v_call: TRBV9; j_call: TRBJ2-5
cdr3_aa: ASSWVVGDQPQH; d_call: -; v_call: TRBV19; j_call: TRBJ1-5
cdr3_aa: AAGREYQETQY; d_call: -; v_call: TRBV25-1; j_call: TRBJ2-5
cdr3_aa: ASSSPSGLTQY; d_call: TRBD2; v_call: TRBV7-6; j_call: TRBJ2-5
cdr3_aa: ASSFNDGSSPLH; d_call: -; v_call: TRBV7-9; j_call: TRBJ1-6
cdr3_aa: ASSYSPFSSTQY; d_call: -; v_call: TRBV6-2/TRBV6-3; j_call: TRBJ2-5
cdr3_aa: ASSPRVDTEAF; d_call: -; v_call: TRBV12-3/TRBV12-4; j_call: TRBJ1-1
cdr3_aa: ASSQPTGGGEKLF; d_call: TRBD1; v_call: TRBV3-1/TRBV3-2; j_call: TRBJ1-4
cdr3_aa: ASSYSRTGGTGELF; d_call: TRBD1; v_call: TRBV6-5; j_call: TRBJ2-2
cdr3_aa: ASSSLQGRRTEAF; d_call: -; v_call: TRBV11-2; j_call: TRBJ1-1
cdr3_aa: ASSPIVPGGSDGKDGYT; d_call: TRBD1; v_call: TRBV18; j_call: TRBJ1-2
cdr3_aa: ASSEVGDSFYEQY; d_call: -; v_call: TRBV6-1; j_call: TRBJ2-7
cdr3_aa: AWSSGRGREQF; d_call: TRBD2; v_call: TRBV30; j_call: TRBJ2-1
cdr3_aa: ASSQGDIPFSYGYT; d_call: -; v_call: TRBV3-1/TRBV3-2; j_call: TRBJ1-2
cdr3_aa: ASSSTRGRAYNEQF; d_call: TRBD2; v_call: TRBV7-9; j_call: TRBJ2-1
cdr3_aa: ASSYSKAGSYEQY; d_call: -; v_call: TRBV6-5; j_call: TRBJ2-7
cdr3_aa: ASTPESRFNYGYT; d_call: -; v_call: TRBV28; j_call: TRBJ1-2
cdr3_aa: ASSQLTANSGNTIY; d_call: -; v_call: TRBV16; j_call: TRBJ1-3
cdr3_aa: ASSPGSTDTQY; d_call: -; v_call: TRBV18; j_call: TRBJ2-3
cdr3_aa: ASSTRDFSKAD; d_call: -; v_call: TRBV12-3/TRBV12-4; j_call: TRBJ2-3
cdr3_aa: ASSYGPRHGYT; d_call: -; v_call: TRBV6-2/TRBV6-3; j_call: TRBJ1-2
cdr3_aa: ASSPEGNTIY; d_call: -; v_call: TRBV11-2; j_call: TRBJ1-3
cdr3_aa: ASSLKSQETQY; d_call: -; v_call: TRBV6-5; j_call: TRBJ2-5
cdr3_aa: ASSSDGSSGNTIY; d_call: -; v_call: TRBV27; j_call: TRBJ1-3
cdr3_aa: ASSPQGQGNYGYT; d_call: TRBD1; v_call: TRBV4-3; j_call: TRBJ1-2
cdr3_aa: ASSLEVPSAGELF; d_call: -; v_call: TRBV11-2; j_call: TRBJ2-2